This T cell receptor beta chain came from a study of blood T cell repertoires in COVID-19. Background on the study: Nucleic acid was either cDNA or gDNA, and it came from T cells, B-cell-depleted T cells, or PBMCs.

This table comes from immunoSEQ multiplex PCR, and its TCRdb copy is limited to in-frame clones, with some not included. The data show 240,000 or so clones, nearly 90% seen once. The TCR was taken from a woman aged 25 to 45 with acute or convalescent COVID-19. Material for sequencing was peripheral blood.

The CDR3: CATSDIVAGELFF. In nucleotides, the CDR3 is TGTGCCACCAGTGATATCGTCGCCGGGGAGCTGTTTTTT. The chain employs TRBV24-1 and TRBJ2-2; D not certain. Trimming stripped 3 bases from V and 6 bases from J, with 7 bases between. The germline CDR1 and CDR2 sequences are KGHDR and SFDVKD. There are 13 residues in the CDR3.